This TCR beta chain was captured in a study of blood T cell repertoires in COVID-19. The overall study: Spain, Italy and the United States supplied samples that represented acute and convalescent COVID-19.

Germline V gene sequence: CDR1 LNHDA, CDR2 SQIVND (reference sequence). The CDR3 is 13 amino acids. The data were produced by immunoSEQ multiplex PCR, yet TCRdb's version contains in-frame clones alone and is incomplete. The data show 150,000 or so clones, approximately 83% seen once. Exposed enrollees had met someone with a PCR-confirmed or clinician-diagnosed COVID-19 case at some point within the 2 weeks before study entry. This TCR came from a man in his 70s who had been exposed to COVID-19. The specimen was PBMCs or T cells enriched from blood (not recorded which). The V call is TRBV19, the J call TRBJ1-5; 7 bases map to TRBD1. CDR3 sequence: CAMGDREDQPQHF. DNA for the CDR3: TGTGCTATGGGAGACAGGGAAGATCAGCCCCAGCATTTT.